This TCR beta chain was captured by sequencing in a study of memory CD4+ T cells and cytomegalovirus serostatus. Overall study context: Donors were healthy Belgian adults, 9 or 10 CMV seropositive and fewer than 30 seronegative. Study outcomes and limitations: About 40% of the roughly 160 known CMV-associated TCRbeta sequences appeared in CD4+ memory.

Concerning this clone: Antigen: not known.

Single viable CD3+CD4+CD8-CD45RO+ cells were sorted as the memory CD4+ T cells. Profiled with immunoSEQ multiplex PCR; TCRdb holds only in-frame clones, not every one. The sample holds roughly 48,000 clones, about 83% seen once. CDR3 length: 14 residues. CDR1 is SGHTA and CDR2 is FQGNSA in the germline V gene. V was pared by 5 bases and J by 7 bases, with 17 bases between. Sequenced sample: memory CD4+ T cells from blood. The V call is TRBV7-2, the J call TRBJ1-2; D is ambiguous. This clonotype was sampled from an adult in good health and CMV-seropositive. CDR3 DNA: TGTGCCAGCAGCCCAAATCCGGGGTCGGGTGGCTACACCTTC. It yields the protein CASSPNPGSGGYTF. The whole variable domain, filled in from reference TRBV7-2 and TRBJ1-2, reads GAGVSQSPSNKVTEKGKDVELRCDPISGHTALYWYRQSLGQGLEFLIYFQGNSAPDKSGLPSDRFSAERTGGSVSTLTIQRTQQEDSAVYLCASSPNPGSGGYTFGSGTRLTVV.